Shown below are 30 T cell receptor beta chains from a single sample sequenced in a study of regulatory T cells in long-lasting Graves disease. Time point given: newly diagnosed GD, antithyroid drugs for less than 3 months. RNA from PBMCs was the source of the TCR library. Construction of the TCR beta libraries employed iRepertoire HTBI primers in conjunction with Arm-PCR of CDR3 regions. TCRdb fed the multiplex PCR reads into MiXCR, producing one record per CDR3 protein. The table lists some 250,000 distinct CDR3 sequences, around 18% of them singletons. These data are also associated with another study on T cells in Graves' hyperthyroidism and ophthalmopathy.

The specimen was peripheral blood mononuclear cells (PBMCs), collected at new diagnosis, from a patient treated with antithyroid drugs. These receptors were taken from a woman in her twenties or thirties with Graves disease.

This clonotype was recorded many times. V gene TRBV19 combines with J gene TRBJ1-4; unclear D gene. Germline CDR1 LNHDA, CDR2 SQIVND (reference sequence). This CDR3 region has 14 residues. V lost 6 bases and J 2 bases, leaving 10 bases between the germline ends. As DNA, the CDR3 is TGTGCCAGTAGCCCGAGTGCCACTAATGAAAAACTGTTTTTT. It specifies CASSPSATNEKLFF.

V gene TRBV19 combines with J gene TRBJ2-6, with D unresolved. Germline V gene lookup returns CDR1 LNHDA and CDR2 SQIVND (reference sequence). The CDR3 contains 20 residues. Trimming cost V 3 bases and J 0 bases, with 21 bases left between them. CDR3 coding DNA: TGTGCCAGTAGTATGGTTAATTTGGTAGGCAGAAGCTCTGGGGCCAACGTCCTGACTTTC. Protein product: CASSMVNLVGRSSGANVLTF.

This clonotype was recorded many times. The chain employs TRBV5-6 and TRBJ1-5, with 9 positions matching TRBD1. The CDR3 loop spans 16 amino acids. V trimming: 2 bases; J trimming: 2 bases; junction bases outside the gene matches: 5. Germline CDR1 reads SGHDT; CDR2 reads YYEEEE. CDR3 sequence (DNA): TGTGCCAGCAGCTTAACAGGGGGCTGGGGCAATCAGCCCCAGCATTTT. Amino acids: CASSLTGGWGNQPQHF. The full variable domain, in which reference TRBV5-6 and TRBJ1-5 provide the parts outside the CDR3, is DAGVTQSPTHLIKTRGQQVTLRCSPKSGHDTVSWYQQALGQGPQFIFQYYEEEERQRGNFPDRFSGHQFPNYSSELNVNALLLGDSALYLCASSLTGGWGNQPQHFGDGTRLSIL.

In its sample, this clonotype was seen many times. The rearrangement joins TRBV6-1 to TRBJ1-1; no clear D. Trimming took 6 bases from V and 6 from J, leaving 14 bases between them. The CDR3 spans 13 residues. Germline values: CDR1 MNHNS, CDR2 SASEGT. CDR3: CASREDMSAEAFF. As DNA, the CDR3 is TGTGCCAGCAGAGAGGATATGAGTGCTGAAGCTTTCTTT.

Many counts were recorded for this clonotype. The rearrangement links TRBV20-1 to TRBJ1-5; 8 nucleotides line up with TRBD1. CDR3 length: 15 amino acids. V trimming: 4 bases; J trimming: 1 base; junction bases outside the gene matches: 6. CDR1 and CDR2 (germline): DFQATT, SNEGSKA (reference sequence). CDR3 amino acids: CSATGQGTSNQPQHF. In DNA form, the CDR3 reads TGCAGTGCTACAGGACAGGGAACAAGCAATCAGCCCCAGCATTTT.

The rearrangement links TRBV5-1 to TRBJ1-1; 11 bases are shared with TRBD1. The V and J ends lost 4 bases and 5 bases, in that order; junction bases with no gene match: 13. The CDR3 covers 17 residues. Germline values: CDR1 SGHRS, CDR2 YFSETQ. The CDR3 nucleotides read TGCGCCAGCAGCCAAGCCCGGGACAGGGGGTTTGTTACTGAAGCTTTCTTT. Protein: CASSQARDRGFVTEAFF.

This clonotype has just a few counts. This may stem from a read error, because a much larger clone lies one nucleotide away. The CDR3 ends on some other residue instead of the conserved phenylalanine or tryptophan, so this is likely a read error. This sequence joins TRBV20-1 and TRBJ1-5; maybe TRBD1 (5 bases). The CDR3 is 16 amino acids. V was clipped by 0 bases and J by 7 bases, with 19 bases between them. Germline V lookup: CDR1 DFQATT, CDR2 SNEGSKA (reference sequence). Here the CDR3 reads CSARDSLSDSDQPQHL. Here the CDR3 DNA reads TGCAGTGCTAGAGATTCCCTTTCTGACAGCGACCAGCCCCAGCATCTT.

J is TRBJ2-1 and V is TRBV7-2; 8 bases map to TRBD2. Germline V CDR1 and CDR2: SGHTA, FQGNSA. The CDR3 runs to 15 residues. The V and J ends lost 1 base and 7 bases, in that order; junction bases with no gene match: 6. CDR3 loop: CASSLVWAGGNEQFF. The CDR3 bases are TGTGCCAGCAGCTTAGTTTGGGCGGGGGGAAATGAGCAGTTCTTC.

This clonotype was observed at least ten times. The chain joins TRBV9 to TRBJ2-1; 8 bases are a match to TRBD2. The germline CDR1 and CDR2 sequences are SGDLS and YYNGEE. V trimming: 6 bases; J trimming: 0 bases; junction bases outside the gene matches: 14. The CDR3 loop spans 18 amino acids. DNA for the CDR3: TGTGCCAGCAATTTGGGCCCGCGGGGGGCCGGCTCCTACAATGAGCAGTTCTTC. Protein sequence: CASNLGPRGAGSYNEQFF.

This clonotype was seen repeatedly, ten times or more. The J gene is TRBJ2-7, the V gene TRBV18; a weak D match, TRBD2 (5 bases). In germline, CDR1 is KGHSH, CDR2 LQKENI. V gave up 9 bases and J gave up 2 bases, with 14 bases separating them. The CDR3 is made up of 13 amino acids. CDR3 residues: CASQLGLTYEQYF. CDR3 DNA: TGTGCCAGTCAACTAGGCCTAACCTACGAGCAGTACTTC.

This clonotype was counted between two and nine times. This may arise from a read error, as a much more abundant clone is one base away. No conserved phenylalanine or tryptophan is present at the end of the CDR3, so a read error is the likely explanation. This chain links TRBV7-3 with TRBJ2-3; TRBD2 agrees at 10 bases. Germline lookup yields CDR1 SGHTA and CDR2 FQGTGA. J lost 6 bases, V lost 2 bases, and 11 bases had no gene match. This CDR3 is built from 17 residues. As DNA, the CDR3 is TGTGCCAGCAGCTTAGGAGCGGGGGGGTTCCCACAGGATACGCAGTATGTT. This translates into CASSLGAGGFPQDTQYV.

Ten or more counts support this clonotype. The chain links TRBV3-1 to TRBJ2-3; 10 bases are shared with TRBD2. The CDR3 totals 16 residues. V shed 3 bases, J shed 6 bases, and the junction held 9 bases outside the gene matches. Germline CDR1 is LGHDT and CDR2 is YNNKEL (reference sequence). CDR3 in amino acids: CASSQNSGGPHDTQYF. The CDR3 nucleotides read TGTGCCAGCAGCCAGAATAGCGGGGGGCCTCATGATACGCAGTATTTT.

This clonotype was observed many times. The V gene is TRBV7-9, the J gene TRBJ1-1; tentative D call: TRBD1 (6 bases). The CDR3 runs 14 residues. Deletions cut 1 base from V and 3 bases from J, with 9 bases between. In germline, CDR1 is SEHNR, CDR2 FQNEAQ (reference sequence). The CDR3 sequence is CASSLVGQHTEAFF. In nucleotides, the CDR3 is TGTGCCAGCAGCTTAGTTGGACAGCACACTGAAGCTTTCTTT.

The chain joins TRBV5-1 to TRBJ2-3; 7 positions match TRBD1. Germline trimming cut 0 bases from V and 6 bases from J; bases unmatched to any gene: 13. The CDR3 is 17 amino acids. In germline, CDR1 is SGHRS, CDR2 YFSETQ. The CDR3 region is CASSLAGTVDFRDTQYF. Here the CDR3 DNA reads TGCGCCAGCAGCTTGGCCGGGACAGTGGACTTCAGGGATACGCAGTATTTT.

This clonotype was seen only a few times. The V call is TRBV5-6, the J call TRBJ1-1, with D possibly matching TRBD1 (5 bases). Per the germline V gene, CDR1 is SGHDT and CDR2 is YYEEEE. The CDR3 extends over 15 amino acids. Trimming pared 2 bases from V and 4 bases from J, leaving 15 bases between. The CDR3: CASSFLLGEVTEAFF. Here the CDR3 DNA reads TGTGCCAGCAGCTTCCTCCTGGGGGAGGTCACTGAAGCTTTCTTT.

This clonotype was seen once. This may stem from a read error, because a much larger clone lies one nucleotide away. This chain uses TRBV6-9 with TRBJ2-2; 7 nucleotides line up with TRBD1. The CDR3 runs 15 residues. Trimming cost V 3 bases and J 7 bases; bases outside gene matches: 8. Germline V gene data show CDR1 as MNHGY and CDR2 as SVAAGI. CDR3 nucleotides: TGTGCCAGCAGTTACGACGGGACAGCGGTCGGGGAGCTGTTTTTT. Translating gives CASSYDGTAVGELFF.

The chain combines TRBV11-2 with TRBJ1-4; no clear D. The V end was cut by 1 base, the J end by 2 bases, with 11 bases between. This CDR3 contains 16 residues. Germline assignment: CDR1 SGHAT and CDR2 FQNNGV. The CDR3 DNA reads TGTGCCAGCAGCTTAGGGGGAATCCGGACTAATGAAAAACTGTTTTTT. Protein: CASSLGGIRTNEKLFF. Using reference TRBV11-2 and TRBJ1-4 for the parts outside the CDR3, the full variable domain is EAGVAQSPRYKIIEKRQSVAFWCNPISGHATLYWYQQILGQGPKLLIQFQNNGVVDDSQLPKDRFSAERLKGVDSTLKIQPAKLEDSAVYLCASSLGGIRTNEKLFFGSGTQLSVL.

This clonotype was seen many times. The chain joins TRBV20-1 to TRBJ1-1; D perhaps matches TRBD1 (6 bases). This CDR3 has 14 amino acids. CDR1 and CDR2 from the germline V gene are DFQATT and SNEGSKA (reference sequence). With 2 bases removed from V and 4 bases from J, the gap between germline ends came to 14 bases. CDR3 amino acids: CSARKTTGSTEAFF. The CDR3 nucleotides are TGCAGTGCTAGAAAGACGACAGGATCCACTGAAGCTTTCTTT.

In this sample, this clonotype turned up many times. CDR3: CATSVTANYGYTF. As DNA, the CDR3 is TGTGCTACCTCGGTAACAGCTAACTATGGCTACACCTTC. This chain links TRBV7-7 with TRBJ1-2; D is ambiguous. The CDR3 length is 13 residues. Germline V CDR1 and CDR2: SSHAT, FNYEAQ (reference sequence).

The V gene is TRBV6-1, the J gene TRBJ2-7, with 9 bases fitting TRBD2. This CDR3 contains 14 residues. J lost 0 bases, V lost 8 bases, and 5 bases had no gene match. The germline V gene has CDR1 MNHNS and CDR2 SASEGT. For the CDR3, the DNA is TGTGCCAGCCGACTAGCGGACCCCTCCTACGAGCAGTACTTC. It translates to CASRLADPSYEQYF.

This clonotype was detected many times. V is TRBV20-1 and J is TRBJ2-5, with 7 positions matching TRBD1. TRBJ2-1 matches the DNA end more closely, so the J call is doubtful. This CDR3 has 14 amino acids. Germline V gene sequence: CDR1 DFQATT, CDR2 SNEGSKA (reference sequence). The CDR3 DNA reads as TGCAGTGCCCGGACAGGCCGAGGAACCAATGAGCAGTTCTTC. Amino acids: CSARTGRGTNEQFF.

A few counts support this clonotype. The V call is TRBV4-1, the J call TRBJ1-3; D is undetermined. Trimming took 2 bases from V and 4 from J, leaving 9 bases between them. The CDR3 spans 14 residues. CDR1 and CDR2 from the germline V gene are MGHRA and YSYEKL. In DNA form, the CDR3 reads TGCGCCAGCAGCCAACTCTCCCCCGGAAACACCATATATTTT. It yields the protein CASSQLSPGNTIYF.

In this sample, this clonotype turned up a few times. The chain carries TRBV19 and TRBJ2-1, with 13 positions matching TRBD2. V gave up 9 bases and J gave up 3 bases; unmatched junction bases: 14. Germline CDR1 LNHDA, CDR2 SQIVND (reference sequence). The CDR3 consists of 18 residues. The CDR3 bases are TGTGCCAGCCTCGAGACTAGCGGGGGGCACTTAGGCTACAATGAGCAGTTCTTC. Translation gives CASLETSGGHLGYNEQFF.

This clonotype was observed at least ten times. V is TRBV5-1 and J is TRBJ2-5; 9 bases line up with TRBD1. This CDR3 is built from 15 residues. Germline-derived CDR1 and CDR2 are SGHRS and YFSETQ. Trimming at V came to 6 bases and at J to 4 bases, leaving 10 bases not matched to a gene. The CDR3 sequence is CASNIRTGAGETQYF. The CDR3 DNA sequence: TGCGCCAGCAACATTCGGACAGGGGCAGGAGAGACCCAGTACTTC.

Only one count was recorded for this clonotype. The V and J genes are TRBV5-4 and TRBJ2-3; 10 bases fit TRBD2. The CDR3 sequence is 15 residues long. In germline, CDR1 is SGHNT, CDR2 YYREEE (reference sequence). J gave up 4 bases and V 3 bases, and 5 bases lay outside the gene matches. CDR3 sequence: CASSSSGLASDTQYF. For the CDR3, the DNA is TGTGCCAGCAGCTCCTCGGGACTAGCGTCAGATACGCAGTATTTT.

This clonotype was seen ten or more times. This rearrangement joins TRBV5-1 to TRBJ1-2, with 8 bases aligning to TRBD1. The CDR3 extends over 13 amino acids. V trimming: 2 bases; J trimming: 4 bases; junction bases outside the gene matches: 1. The germline gives CDR1 SGHRS, CDR2 YFSETQ. CDR3 amino acids: CASSFTGGYGYTF. CDR3 nucleotide sequence: TGCGCCAGCAGCTTTACAGGGGGCTATGGCTACACCTTC.

A remark on this clonotype: A much larger clone differs by one base, so this may be a read error. The chain is built from TRBV12-3 or TRBV12-4 and TRBJ2-1; D could derive from TRBD1 or TRBD2 (5 bases each). The V end was cut by 4 bases, the J end by 6 bases, with 13 bases between. This CDR3 is 14 amino acids long. CDR3 in DNA: TGTGCCAGCAGTTCACGGGGCGCAGGCAATGAGCAGTTCTTC. Translated: CASSSRGAGNEQFF.

This clonotype was observed many times. The chain is built from TRBV5-1 and TRBJ2-7; 8 bases line up with TRBD2. The CDR3 totals 15 residues. V trimming: 5 bases; J trimming: 0 bases; junction bases outside the gene matches: 7. CDR1 is SGHRS and CDR2 is YFSETQ in the germline V gene. The CDR3 loop reads CASRPSSGDSYEQYF. The CDR3 DNA follows: TGCGCCAGCAGGCCGAGTAGCGGGGACTCCTACGAGCAGTACTTC.

This clonotype was found many times. V usage is TRBV4-1 and J usage is TRBJ1-4; D is possibly TRBD1 (5 bases). The CDR3 runs to 16 residues. V was cut by 1 base and J by 8 bases, with 17 bases left in between. Germline CDR1 is MGHRA and CDR2 is YSYEKL. CDR3 nucleotide sequence: TGCGCCAGCAGCCAAGTCTCCAGGGCGTCATTGGAAAAACTGTTTTTT. This codes for CASSQVSRASLEKLFF.

The chain recombines TRBV6-2 or TRBV6-3 with TRBJ2-3; 9 bases fit TRBD2. V dropped 6 bases and J dropped 1; count of bases not matched to a gene: 5. From germline, CDR1 is MNHEY and CDR2 SVGEGT. The CDR3 is made up of 15 amino acids. The CDR3 loop reads CASRSAGGRTDTQYF. The CDR3 bases are TGTGCCAGCAGAAGCGCGGGGGGGCGCACAGATACGCAGTATTTT.